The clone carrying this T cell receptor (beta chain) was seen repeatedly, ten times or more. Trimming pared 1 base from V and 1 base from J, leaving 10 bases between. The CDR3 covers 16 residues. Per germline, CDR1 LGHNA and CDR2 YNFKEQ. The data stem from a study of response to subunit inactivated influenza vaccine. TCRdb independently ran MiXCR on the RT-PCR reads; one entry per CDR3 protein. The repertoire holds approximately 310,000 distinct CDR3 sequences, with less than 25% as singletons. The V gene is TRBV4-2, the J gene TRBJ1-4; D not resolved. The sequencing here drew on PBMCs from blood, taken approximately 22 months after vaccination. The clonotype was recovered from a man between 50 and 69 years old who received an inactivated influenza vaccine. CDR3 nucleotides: TGTGCCAGCAGCCAAGGGGCGGGGAGAACTAATGAAAAACTGTTTTTT. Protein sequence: CASSQGAGRTNEKLFF.